This TCR beta chain was observed in a study of T cells in narcolepsy. Findings of the study overall: Healthy controls reportedly lacked the autoreactive clonotypes serially found in patients' blood.

With regard to this clone: Its matching antigen is unknown.

CDR1 MNHNS and CDR2 SASEGT come from the germline V gene. There are 14 residues in the CDR3. With V trimmed by 8 bases and J by 6 bases, 5 bases remained unmatched. Produced via immunoSEQ multiplex PCR; TCRdb's table is partial and in-frame only. The table lists roughly 30,000 clones, 79% of them singletons, with around 3.7% in the top ten. Sequencing input: memory (CD45RA-) CD4+ T cells from blood. This chain joins TRBV6-1 and TRBJ2-1; TRBD2 matches at 12 bases. The TCR comes from a human donor in good health. The CDR3: CASSVLAGGNEQFF. DNA for the CDR3: TGTGCCAGCTCGGTACTAGCGGGAGGCAATGAGCAGTTCTTC.